The T cell receptor (beta chain) described here comes from a study of blood T cell repertoires in COVID-19. In the study overall: PBMCs, B-cell-depleted T cells, or T cells provided the cDNA or gDNA that made up the material.

V lost 1 base, J lost 3 bases, and 7 bases stayed unmatched. The CDR3 runs 16 residues. Per the germline V gene, CDR1 is SGHTS and CDR2 is YDEGEE. The authors' processing: Amplifying reference gene primers gave estimates of nucleated cell counts. The table came from immunoSEQ multiplex PCR; TCRdb's copy has only in-frame clones and leaves some out. V and J calls and clone size are those listed in that table; D and trimming were worked out from the DNA. The sample holds more than 150,000 clones, about 79% seen once. This TCR was sampled from a woman aged 70-85 years with acute or convalescent COVID-19. The chain links TRBV5-8 to TRBJ1-5, with 7 bases identical to TRBD1. Sequenced sample: peripheral blood. The CDR3 spells CASSLMGQSINQPQHF. CDR3 sequence (DNA): TGTGCCAGCAGCTTGATGGGACAGTCGATCAATCAGCCCCAGCATTTT.